Shown below are 32 T cell receptor beta chains from a single sample sequenced in a study of blood T cell repertoires in COVID-19. Using immunoSEQ multiplex PCR, the repertoire was profiled, and TCRdb retains in-frame clones only, with some absent. Of about 150,000 clones listed, over 70% are singletons. Input material: peripheral blood. Every receptor here comes from a man in his forties or fifties with active COVID-19.

V and J are TRBV2 and TRBJ2-7; weak D call: TRBD1 (5 bases). The V gene lost 11 bases and the J gene lost 3 bases, with 14 bases spanning the gap. Per the germline V gene, CDR1 is SNHLY and CDR2 is FYNNEI. The CDR3 is 12 residues long. The CDR3 loop is CAGRSGLYEQYF. In DNA form, the CDR3 reads TGTGCCGGTCGATCAGGGCTCTACGAGCAGTACTTC.

The rearrangement uses TRBV7-9 and TRBJ1-1, with TRBD1 identical over 8 bases. The ends lost 5 bases at V and 5 bases at J; junction bases unmatched: 4. Germline V gene data show CDR1 as SEHNR and CDR2 as FQNEAQ (reference sequence). CDR3 length: 13 amino acids. The CDR3 protein is CASSPGGGTEAFF. DNA of the CDR3: TGTGCCAGCAGCCCAGGGGGCGGAACTGAAGCTTTCTTT. Looking up the rest from reference TRBV7-9 and TRBJ1-1 gives the full variable domain: DTGVSQNPRHKITKRGQNVTFRCDPISEHNRLYWYRQTLGQGPEFLTYFQNEAQLEKSRLLSDRFSAERPKGSFSTLEIQRTEQGDSAMYLCASSPGGGTEAFFGQGTRLTVV.

The rearrangement uses TRBV5-1 and TRBJ2-7, with 9 nucleotides matching TRBD1. The CDR3 totals 16 residues. CDR1 is SGHRS and CDR2 is YFSETQ in the germline V gene. Losses at the gene ends were 3 bases for V and 0 bases for J; bases not matched to a gene: 7. The CDR3 nucleotides are TGCGCCAGCAGCTCCATGGGACAGGGAGCCTCCTACGAGCAGTACTTC. Protein sequence: CASSSMGQGASYEQYF.

The rearrangement links TRBV27 to TRBJ2-1, with 15 bases aligning to TRBD2. V was pared by 6 bases and J by 0 bases, with 9 bases of the junction left unmatched. Germline values: CDR1 MNHEY, CDR2 SMNVEV (reference sequence). The CDR3 consists of 19 residues. The CDR3: CASRTRTSGGGSSYNEQFF. The CDR3 nucleotides are TGTGCCAGCAGGACCAGGACTAGCGGGGGGGGGAGCTCCTACAATGAGCAGTTCTTC.

This clone was counted once. The chain is built from TRBV5-1 and TRBJ2-7; D is unclear. Trimming cost V 3 bases and J 2 bases, with 12 bases left between them. Germline V gene data show CDR1 as SGHRS and CDR2 as YFSETQ. CDR3 length equals 14 residues. CDR3 nucleotide sequence: TGCGCCAGCAGCTACAGTTTTCAGACCTACGAGCAGTACTTC. The encoded protein is CASSYSFQTYEQYF.

This chain links TRBV5-6 with TRBJ2-5; tentatively, D is TRBD2 (5 bases). The ends were cut back, 5 bases at V and 1 base at J, with 12 bases in the middle. Germline values: CDR1 SGHDT, CDR2 YYEEEE. The CDR3 totals 14 residues. CDR3 DNA: TGTGCCAGCAGGACGACCGGAGGCCAAGAGACCCAGTACTTC. Translating it yields CASRTTGGQETQYF. The full variable domain, with the rest looked up from reference TRBV5-6 and TRBJ2-5, is DAGVTQSPTHLIKTRGQQVTLRCSPKSGHDTVSWYQQALGQGPQFIFQYYEEEERQRGNFPDRFSGHQFPNYSSELNVNALLLGDSALYLCASRTTGGQETQYFGPGTRLLVL.

The chain recombines TRBV4-1 with TRBJ1-5; TRBD1 agrees at 7 bases. Trimming took 0 bases from V and 8 from J; bases not matched to a gene: 13. Germline V CDR1 and CDR2: MGHRA, YSYEKL. The CDR3 has 17 amino acids. Here the CDR3 reads CASSQDEGAGKFKPQHF. DNA for the CDR3: TGCGCCAGCAGCCAAGATGAGGGGGCGGGGAAGTTCAAGCCCCAGCATTTT.

V is TRBV5-1 and J is TRBJ2-7, with TRBD1 identical over 12 bases. CDR1 and CDR2 (germline): SGHRS, YFSETQ. V lost 6 bases, J lost 5 bases, and 3 bases stayed unmatched. This CDR3 has 13 amino acids. CDR3 region: CASKGQGAHEQYF. For the CDR3, the DNA is TGCGCCAGCAAGGGACAGGGGGCACACGAGCAGTACTTC.

The V and J genes are TRBV6-1 and TRBJ1-2; the D is unclear. Trimming cost V 2 bases and J 4 bases, with 8 bases left between them. The CDR3 covers 13 residues. Germline assignment: CDR1 MNHNS and CDR2 SASEGT. The CDR3 sequence is CASSENTVYGYTF. CDR3 nucleotides: TGTGCCAGCAGTGAAAATACGGTCTATGGCTACACCTTC.

The chain is built from TRBV5-1 and TRBJ2-1; 8 bases are shared with TRBD2. The germline V gene encodes CDR1 SGHRS and CDR2 YFSETQ. Germline trimming cut 3 bases from V and 9 bases from J; bases unmatched to any gene: 14. CDR3 length: 16 amino acids. The CDR3 reads CASSYGGAGVTSEQFF. CDR3 in DNA: TGCGCCAGCAGCTATGGCGGAGCGGGGGTAACAAGTGAGCAGTTCTTC.

This clone was detected only a few times. V and J are TRBV19 and TRBJ1-6; possibly TRBD1 for D (6 bases). CDR1 LNHDA and CDR2 SQIVND come from the germline V gene (reference sequence). The V gene lost 6 bases and the J gene lost 0 bases, with 6 bases spanning the gap. The length of the CDR3 is 14 residues. Here the CDR3 reads CASRDSSYNSPLHF. The CDR3 nucleotides are TGTGCCAGTAGGGACAGCTCCTATAATTCACCCCTCCACTTT.

This chain connects TRBV7-9 to TRBJ2-3; tentative D call: TRBD2 (7 bases). This CDR3 is built from 16 residues. Germline V gene sequence: CDR1 SEHNR, CDR2 FQNEAQ (reference sequence). Trimming stripped 6 bases from V and 2 bases from J, with 18 bases between. The CDR3 region has the DNA TGTGCCAGCAGGCCGCCGGGCGGGGGCCCCACAGATACGCAGTATTTT. It specifies CASRPPGGGPTDTQYF.

The chain links TRBV9 to TRBJ1-2; TRBD1 matches 7 bases. Germline V gene sequence: CDR1 SGDLS, CDR2 YYNGEE. V trimming: 1 base; J trimming: 8 bases; junction bases outside the gene matches: 11. CDR3 length: 15 residues. CDR3 loop: CASSVSDRAVLGYTF. The CDR3 DNA reads as TGTGCCAGCAGCGTAAGCGACAGGGCCGTCTTAGGCTACACCTTC.

This sequence joins TRBV6-5 and TRBJ2-5, with D possibly matching TRBD2 (5 bases). V shed 10 bases and J shed 3 bases, with 15 bases lying between them. CDR3 length: 13 amino acids. In germline, CDR1 is MNHEY, CDR2 SVGAGI. CDR3 nucleotide sequence: TGTGCCATCCTTAGCGAGGGCAAAGAGACCCAGTACTTC. Translated, it gives CAILSEGKETQYF.

The rearrangement uses TRBV5-3 and TRBJ2-5; 8 bases are a match to TRBD2. TRBV5-3 is flagged as an ORF with uncertain function. With 7 bases clipped from V and 2 bases from J, the junction kept 10 bases outside the gene matches. The CDR3 covers 15 residues. The CDR3 coding sequence is TGTGCCAGACCCCACAAACGGGGGGGACAAGAGACCCAGTACTTC. This encodes CARPHKRGGQETQYF.

In this sample, this clone turned up a few times. This sequence joins TRBV5-5 and TRBJ2-2, with a tentative D call TRBD2 (6 bases). Looked up from germline, CDR1 is SGHKS and CDR2 is YYEKEE (reference sequence). V was shortened by 1 base and J by 5 bases, with 12 bases between the two germline ends. The CDR3 covers 15 residues. The CDR3 reads CASSLSWGVTGELFF. The CDR3 region has the DNA TGTGCCAGCAGCTTGTCCTGGGGGGTAACCGGGGAGCTGTTTTTT.

This clone is a singleton in its sample. The chain joins TRBV9 to TRBJ2-7; maybe TRBD2 (5 bases). This CDR3 has 14 amino acids. Germline assignment: CDR1 SGDLS and CDR2 YYNGEE. Trimming took 4 bases from V and 6 from J, leaving 17 bases between them. The CDR3 sequence: CASSPAGEEAEQYF. The CDR3 bases are TGTGCCAGCAGCCCAGCCGGGGAAGAGGCCGAGCAGTACTTC.

V gene TRBV21-1 combines with J gene TRBJ1-5; the table's D call of TRBD1 was not tested on the DNA. TRBV21-1 is described as a pseudogene. The CDR3 is 15 amino acids. CDR3 residues: CASGYTGAENQPQHF. The DNA of the CDR3 is TGTGCCAGCGGGTACACAGGGGCGGAAAATCAGCCCCAGCATTTT.

V usage is TRBV3-1 (or the pseudogene TRBV3-2) and J usage is TRBJ2-1, with D perhaps TRBD2 (5 bases). Per the germline V gene, CDR1 is LGHDT and CDR2 is YNNKEL (reference sequence). V lost 0 bases to trimming and J lost 9 bases, with 9 bases between them. The CDR3 consists of 13 residues. The DNA of the CDR3 is TGTGCCAGCAGCCAAGATCGACGGGGTGAGCAGTTCTTC. It specifies CASSQDRRGEQFF.

The chain joins TRBV20-1 to TRBJ2-5; D remains ambiguous. The CDR3 runs to 13 residues. V was clipped by 3 bases and J by 5 bases, with 13 bases between them. Per germline, CDR1 DFQATT and CDR2 SNEGSKA (reference sequence). DNA of the CDR3: TGCAGTGCTAGTATGTCCTTAATGGAGACCCAGTACTTC. It yields the protein CSASMSLMETQYF.

The chain uses TRBV2 and TRBJ2-1, with 10 bases fitting TRBD1. The germline CDR1 and CDR2 sequences are SNHLY and FYNNEI. Trimming cost V 7 bases and J 3 bases; bases outside gene matches: 6. The length of the CDR3 is 15 residues. The CDR3 bases are TGTGCCAGCATAACGGGGACAGGGGTCTACAATGAGCAGTTCTTC. This codes for CASITGTGVYNEQFF.

The chain is built from TRBV5-4 and TRBJ1-3, with no clear D. This CDR3 has 14 residues. Between the trimmed V and J ends, which lost 10 bases and 7 bases, there was a span of 21 bases. CDR1 SGHNT and CDR2 YYREEE come from the germline V gene (reference sequence). The DNA for the CDR3 is TGTGCCGCAAGCCGGGAGCCGGTCTCGAACACCATATATTTT. Translation: CAASREPVSNTIYF.

The J gene is TRBJ1-5, the V gene TRBV30; 8 nucleotides agree with TRBD1. Germline V gene lookup returns CDR1 GTSNPN and CDR2 SVGIG (reference sequence). V was pared by 3 bases and J by 5 bases, with 3 bases of the junction left unmatched. This CDR3 region has 13 residues. In DNA form, the CDR3 reads TGTGCCTGGAGAGGACAGGGCTATCAGCCCCAGCATTTT. This codes for CAWRGQGYQPQHF.

This chain joins TRBV29-1 and TRBJ2-5; 9 bases match TRBD2. Trimming took 4 bases from V and 1 from J; bases not matched to a gene: 4. The CDR3 covers 14 residues. Germline CDR1 and CDR2: SQVTM and ANQGSEA. For the CDR3, the DNA is TGCAGCGTTGCAGCGGGGGGCCCCCAAGAGACCCAGTACTTC. Translated: CSVAAGGPQETQYF.

The chain carries TRBV5-1 and TRBJ2-3, with 10 bases matching TRBD2. The CDR3 length is 17 residues. Per germline, CDR1 SGHRS and CDR2 YFSETQ. V trimming: 0 bases; J trimming: 3 bases; junction bases outside the gene matches: 7. The CDR3 DNA follows: TGCGCCAGCAGCTTGGCACGGGATAGCGGGGGGACAGATACGCAGTATTTT. Translated: CASSLARDSGGTDTQYF.

The chain joins TRBV19 to TRBJ2-7, with D hard to call. Trimming removed 4 bases from V and 0 bases from J, with 7 bases in between. CDR1 is LNHDA and CDR2 is SQIVND in the germline V gene (reference sequence). The CDR3 extends over 13 amino acids. The CDR3 loop is CASSKRSSYEQYF. CDR3 nucleotide sequence: TGTGCCAGTAGTAAGCGCAGCTCCTACGAGCAGTACTTC.

In its sample, this clone was seen once. This chain joins TRBV6-4 and TRBJ1-5; 9 bases agree with TRBD1. After removal of 6 bases from V and 11 bases from J, the junction contained 8 bases not matched to a gene. Germline V CDR1 and CDR2: MRHNA, SNTAGT. The CDR3 is 13 residues long. CDR3 residues: CASSLDRGEAQHF. As DNA, the CDR3 is TGTGCCAGCAGCCTGGACAGGGGCGAGGCCCAGCATTTT.

The chain uses TRBV15 and TRBJ1-5, with 10 bases matching TRBD1. The trim removed 8 bases at V and 1 base at J, leaving 2 bases unmatched. The CDR3 runs 14 residues. In germline, CDR1 is LNHNV, CDR2 YYDKDF (reference sequence). CDR3 nucleotides: TGTGCCACCGGGACAGGGGAAAGCAATCAGCCCCAGCATTTT. Protein sequence: CATGTGESNQPQHF.

The V and J genes are TRBV30 and TRBJ2-5, with D possibly matching TRBD2 (7 bases). V dropped 3 bases and J dropped 2 bases, with 13 bases sitting between them. In germline, CDR1 is GTSNPN, CDR2 SVGIG (reference sequence). CDR3 length: 14 residues. The CDR3 DNA reads as TGTGCCTGGAGCGGGGGGAGGGGGCAAGAGACCCAGTACTTC. Translating gives CAWSGGRGQETQYF.

The chain employs TRBV5-1 and TRBJ2-4, with TRBD1 identical over 7 bases. Losses at the gene ends were 3 bases for V and 5 bases for J; bases not matched to a gene: 14. Germline CDR1 is SGHRS and CDR2 is YFSETQ. The length of the CDR3 is 17 residues. The CDR3 here is CASSWGWAQGSENIQYF. Here the CDR3 DNA reads TGCGCCAGCAGCTGGGGATGGGCACAGGGGTCAGAAAACATTCAGTACTTC.

The chain is built from TRBV9 and TRBJ2-7; D is perhaps TRBD2 (6 bases). The V and J ends lost 4 bases and 1 base respectively, with 12 bases between them. The germline V gene encodes CDR1 SGDLS and CDR2 YYNGEE. The CDR3 covers 14 residues. The CDR3 nucleotides are TGTGCCAGCAGCTTCCGACTAGGTTCCTACGAGCAGTACTTC. Translation gives CASSFRLGSYEQYF.

This chain joins TRBV15 and TRBJ2-7; a weak D match, TRBD1 (5 bases). The germline gives CDR1 LNHNV, CDR2 YYDKDF (reference sequence). This CDR3 spans 15 amino acids. Trimming pared 3 bases from V and 1 base from J, leaving 13 bases between. The DNA of the CDR3 is TGTGCCACCAGCAGCCCTAAAGGGGTGTCCTACGAGCAGTACTTC. It codes for CATSSPKGVSYEQYF.